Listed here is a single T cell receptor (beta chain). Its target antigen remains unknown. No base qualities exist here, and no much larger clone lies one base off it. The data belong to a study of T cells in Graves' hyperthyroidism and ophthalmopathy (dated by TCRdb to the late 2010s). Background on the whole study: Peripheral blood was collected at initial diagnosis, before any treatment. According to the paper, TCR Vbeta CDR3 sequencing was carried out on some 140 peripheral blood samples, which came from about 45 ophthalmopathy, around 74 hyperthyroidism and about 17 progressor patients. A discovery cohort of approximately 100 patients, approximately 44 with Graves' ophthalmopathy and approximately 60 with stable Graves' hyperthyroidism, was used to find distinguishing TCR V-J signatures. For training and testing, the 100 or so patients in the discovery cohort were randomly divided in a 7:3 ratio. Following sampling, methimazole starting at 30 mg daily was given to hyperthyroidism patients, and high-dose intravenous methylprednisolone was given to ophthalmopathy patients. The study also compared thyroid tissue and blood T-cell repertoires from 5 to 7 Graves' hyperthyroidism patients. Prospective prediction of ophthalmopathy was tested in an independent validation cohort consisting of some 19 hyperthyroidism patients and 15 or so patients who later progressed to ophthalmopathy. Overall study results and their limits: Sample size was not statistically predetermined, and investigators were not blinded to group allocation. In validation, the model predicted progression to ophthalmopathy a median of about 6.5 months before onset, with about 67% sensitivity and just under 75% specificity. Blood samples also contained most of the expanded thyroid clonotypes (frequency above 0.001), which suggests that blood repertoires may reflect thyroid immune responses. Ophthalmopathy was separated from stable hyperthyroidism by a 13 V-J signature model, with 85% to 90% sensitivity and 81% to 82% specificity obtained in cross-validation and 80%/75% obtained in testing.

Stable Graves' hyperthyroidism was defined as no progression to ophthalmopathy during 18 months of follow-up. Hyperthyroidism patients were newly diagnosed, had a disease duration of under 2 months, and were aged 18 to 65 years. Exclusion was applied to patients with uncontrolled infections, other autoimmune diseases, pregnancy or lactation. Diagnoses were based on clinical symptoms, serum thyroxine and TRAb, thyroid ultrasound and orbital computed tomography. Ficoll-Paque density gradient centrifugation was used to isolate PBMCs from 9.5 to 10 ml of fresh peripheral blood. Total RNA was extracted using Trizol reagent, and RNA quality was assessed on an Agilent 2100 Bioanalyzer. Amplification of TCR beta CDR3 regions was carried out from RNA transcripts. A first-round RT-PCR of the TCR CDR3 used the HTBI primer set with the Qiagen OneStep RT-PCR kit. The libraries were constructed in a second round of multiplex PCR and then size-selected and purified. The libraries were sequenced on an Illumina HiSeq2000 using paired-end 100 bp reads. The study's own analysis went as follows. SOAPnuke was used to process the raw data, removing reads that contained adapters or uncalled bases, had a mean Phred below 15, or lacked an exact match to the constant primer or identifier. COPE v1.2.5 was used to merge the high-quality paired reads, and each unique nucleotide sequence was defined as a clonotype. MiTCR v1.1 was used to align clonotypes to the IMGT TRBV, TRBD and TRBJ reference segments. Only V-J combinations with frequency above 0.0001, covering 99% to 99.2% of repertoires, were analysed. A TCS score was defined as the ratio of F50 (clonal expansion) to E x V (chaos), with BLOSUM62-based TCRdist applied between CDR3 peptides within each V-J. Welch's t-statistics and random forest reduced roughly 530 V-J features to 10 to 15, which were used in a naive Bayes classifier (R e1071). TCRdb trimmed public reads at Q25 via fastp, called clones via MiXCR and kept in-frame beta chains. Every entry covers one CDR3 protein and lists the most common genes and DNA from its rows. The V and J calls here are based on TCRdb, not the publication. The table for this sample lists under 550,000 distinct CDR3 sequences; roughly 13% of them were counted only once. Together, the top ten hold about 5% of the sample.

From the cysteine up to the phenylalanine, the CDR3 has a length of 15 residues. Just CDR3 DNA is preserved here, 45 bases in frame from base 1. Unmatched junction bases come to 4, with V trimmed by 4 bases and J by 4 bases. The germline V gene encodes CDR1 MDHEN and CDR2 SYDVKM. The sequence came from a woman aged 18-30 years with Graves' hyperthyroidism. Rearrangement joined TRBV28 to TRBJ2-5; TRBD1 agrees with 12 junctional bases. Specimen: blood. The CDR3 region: CASSSRGQGAETQYF. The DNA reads TGTGCCAGCAGTTCCAGGGGACAGGGGGCAGAGACCCAGTACTTC.